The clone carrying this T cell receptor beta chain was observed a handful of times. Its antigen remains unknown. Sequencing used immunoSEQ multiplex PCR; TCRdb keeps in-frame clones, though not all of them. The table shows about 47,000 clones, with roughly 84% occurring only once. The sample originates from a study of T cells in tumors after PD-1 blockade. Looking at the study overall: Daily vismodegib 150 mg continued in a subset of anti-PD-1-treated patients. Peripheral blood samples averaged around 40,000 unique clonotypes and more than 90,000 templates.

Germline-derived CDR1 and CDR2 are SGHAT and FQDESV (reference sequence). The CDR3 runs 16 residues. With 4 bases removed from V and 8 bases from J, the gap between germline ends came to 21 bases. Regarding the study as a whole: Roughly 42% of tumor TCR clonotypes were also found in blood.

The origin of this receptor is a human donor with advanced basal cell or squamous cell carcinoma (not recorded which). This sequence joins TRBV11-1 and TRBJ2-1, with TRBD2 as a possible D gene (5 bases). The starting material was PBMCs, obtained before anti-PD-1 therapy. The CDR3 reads CASSSSGSTLFDEQFF. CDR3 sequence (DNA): TGTGCCAGCAGCTCCTCGGGGTCAACCCTCTTCGATGAGCAGTTCTTC.